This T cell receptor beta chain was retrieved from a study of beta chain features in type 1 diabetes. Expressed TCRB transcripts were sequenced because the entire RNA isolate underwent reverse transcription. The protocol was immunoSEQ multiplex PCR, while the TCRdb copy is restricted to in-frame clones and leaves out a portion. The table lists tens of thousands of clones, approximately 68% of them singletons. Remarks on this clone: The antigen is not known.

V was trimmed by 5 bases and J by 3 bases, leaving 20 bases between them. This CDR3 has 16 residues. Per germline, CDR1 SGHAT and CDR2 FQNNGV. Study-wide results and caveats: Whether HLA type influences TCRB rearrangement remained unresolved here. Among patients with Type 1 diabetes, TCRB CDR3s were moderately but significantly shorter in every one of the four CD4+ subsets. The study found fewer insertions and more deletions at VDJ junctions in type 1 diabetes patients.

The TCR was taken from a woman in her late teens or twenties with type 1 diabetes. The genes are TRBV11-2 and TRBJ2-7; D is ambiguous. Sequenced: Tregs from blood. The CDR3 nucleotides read TGTGCCAGCAGCCCCGCCCGAGGCGCCCCGGGCTACGAGCAGTACTTC. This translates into CASSPARGAPGYEQYF.